The T cell receptor (beta chain) under discussion was sequenced for a study of control samples from healthy donors and cancer patients. The data were produced by immunoSEQ multiplex PCR, yet TCRdb's version contains in-frame clones alone and is incomplete. This table holds about 160,000 clones, 96% found once. The CDR3 extends over 17 amino acids. V lost 10 bases and J 7 bases, leaving 28 bases between the germline ends. CDR1 ENHRY and CDR2 SYGVKD come from the germline V gene. The sample consisted of blood. This sequence originates from a woman aged 25-40 years in good health. This sequence joins TRBV10-3 and TRBJ2-2; TRBD1 might be the D (5 bases). For the CDR3, the DNA is TGTGCCACCCATTTTTCGCAGGCGGCAGGGCAGAGCGGGGAGCTGTTTTTT. Translating it yields CATHFSQAAGQSGELFF.